This T cell receptor beta chain derives from a study of OX40 agonist ivuxolimab in advanced cancers. Whole-study results and caveats: Some of the nonresponding patients also showed low levels of normalized T-cell clonal expansion.

Profiling relied on immunoSEQ multiplex PCR, and the TCRdb table lists in-frame clones only, not all of them. The sample lists about 35,000 clones, around 70% occurring once. To note about this clone: Its antigen is as yet unknown.

The timepoints at which blood was sampled were baseline, cycle 4 day 1, and cycle 7 day 1. The clonotype originates from an adult with an advanced solid tumor such as melanoma, head and neck, liver or kidney cancer. The material sequenced was CD4+ or CD8+ T cells sorted from blood, taken in a trial of the OX40 agonist ivuxolimab.

In DNA form, the CDR3 reads TGTGCCAGCAGCGTAGACCCGGCCCACGAGCAGTACTTC. Translating gives CASSVDPAHEQYF. This rearrangement joins TRBV9 to TRBJ2-7; no clear D gene. The CDR3 is 13 residues long. V lost 0 bases and J lost 5, with 9 bases in between. From germline, CDR1 is SGDLS and CDR2 YYNGEE.